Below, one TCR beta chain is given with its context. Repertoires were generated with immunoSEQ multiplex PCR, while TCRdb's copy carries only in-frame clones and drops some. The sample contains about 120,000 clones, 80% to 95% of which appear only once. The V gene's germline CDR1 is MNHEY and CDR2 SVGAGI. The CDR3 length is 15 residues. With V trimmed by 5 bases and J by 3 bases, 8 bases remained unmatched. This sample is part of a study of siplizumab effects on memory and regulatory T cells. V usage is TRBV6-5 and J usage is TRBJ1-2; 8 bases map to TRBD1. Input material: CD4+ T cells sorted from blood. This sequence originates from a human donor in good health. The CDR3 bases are TGTGCCAGCAGTCCCTCCGGGACAGGCCACTATGGCTACACCTTC. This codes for CASSPSGTGHYGYTF.